This is a list of T cell receptor beta chains from one sample in a study of shared clonotypes between healthy human individuals. The repertoire was sequenced with immunoSEQ multiplex PCR; TCRdb's copy has only in-frame clones and lacks some. This sample has 2.5 million or so clones, with more than 90% found just once. What was sequenced was naive CD4+ T cells sorted from blood. Source of these receptors: a man younger than 35 in good health. Each CDR3 is given with its conserved first and last residue. A D gene is named only where the DNA matches it firmly. Where a row states a size, it is once, few, many or the class of an expanded clone; other rows omit it.

D gene: TRBD1; clone size: NA; J gene: TRBJ1-2; V gene: TRBV9; CDR3 DNA: TGTGCCAGCAGCGCACTGGACAGGTGGGATGGCTACACCTTC; CDR3 protein: CASSALDRWDGYTF
D gene: TRBD1; clone size: NA; J gene: TRBJ2-6; V gene: TRBV19; CDR3 DNA: TGTGCCAGTAGTATAGCCGGGACAGGGGGCTCCTCTGGGGCCAACGTCCTGACTTTC; CDR3 protein: CASSIAGTGGSSGANVLTF
D gene: TRBD1; clone size: NA; J gene: TRBJ1-2; V gene: TRBV28; CDR3 DNA: TGTGCCAGCAGTTTAGGGACAGGCTATGGCTACACCTTC; CDR3 protein: CASSLGTGYGYTF
D gene: TRBD2; clone size: NA; J gene: TRBJ2-7; V gene: TRBV5-6; CDR3 DNA: TGTGCCAGCAGCTTGGTAGCGGGGGCCTACGAGCAGTACTTC; CDR3 protein: CASSLVAGAYEQYF
D gene: TRBD2; clone size: NA; J gene: TRBJ2-5; V gene: TRBV5-1; CDR3 DNA: TGCGCCAGCAGCTTCGGTGCTAGCGGGATTCAAGAGACCCAGTACTTC; CDR3 protein: CASSFGASGIQETQYF
D gene: TRBD1; clone size: NA; J gene: TRBJ1-2; V gene: TRBV5-1; CDR3 DNA: TGCGCCAGCAGCTTGGGGCACAGGGGCATCTATGGCTACACCTTC; CDR3 protein: CASSLGHRGIYGYTF
D gene: TRBD2; clone size: NA; J gene: TRBJ2-7; V gene: TRBV7-9; CDR3 DNA: TGTGCCAGCAGTCCACCGGGACTAGCGGTCTACGAGCAGTACTTC; CDR3 protein: CASSPPGLAVYEQYF
D gene: TRBD1; clone size: NA; J gene: TRBJ1-2; V gene: TRBV28; CDR3 DNA: TGTGCCAGCAGTCCCGGGCAGGGGGTCTATGGCTACACCTTC; CDR3 protein: CASSPGQGVYGYTF
D gene: TRBD2; clone size: once; J gene: TRBJ2-5; V gene: TRBV2; CDR3 DNA: TGTGCCCCCTTGTTAGCGGGGGTTGGGGAGACCCAGTACTTC; CDR3 protein: CAPLLAGVGETQYF
D gene: NA; clone size: NA; J gene: TRBJ1-2; V gene: TRBV2; CDR3 DNA: TGTGCCAGCAGTGAACGGTCAGGTATTAACTATGGCTACACCTTC; CDR3 protein: CASSERSGINYGYTF
D gene: NA; clone size: once; J gene: TRBJ2-7; V gene: TRBV7-2; CDR3 DNA: TGTGCCAGCAGCTTAGTAGCGAGGAGCTCCTACGAGCAGTACTTC; CDR3 protein: CASSLVARSSYEQYF
D gene: NA; clone size: NA; J gene: TRBJ2-3; V gene: TRBV5-4; CDR3 DNA: TGTGCCAGCAGCTTATCCCGTTCAGGCCCAGATACGCAGTATTTT; CDR3 protein: CASSLSRSGPDTQYF
D gene: TRBD1; clone size: once; J gene: TRBJ2-1; V gene: TRBV7-7; CDR3 DNA: TGTGCTAGCAGCTTCGACAGGGGGATAGGGGAGCAGTTCTTC; CDR3 protein: CASSFDRGIGEQFF
D gene: NA; clone size: NA; J gene: TRBJ2-1; V gene: TRBV6-4; CDR3 DNA: TGTGCCAGCAGTGACTCTAGCGTCAATGAGCAGTTCTTC; CDR3 protein: CASSDSSVNEQFF
D gene: TRBD2; clone size: once; J gene: TRBJ2-1; V gene: TRBV28; CDR3 DNA: TGTGCCAGCAGTTTACTACTAGCGGGGGTCGGCAATGAGCAGTTCTTC; CDR3 protein: CASSLLLAGVGNEQFF
D gene: NA; clone size: once; J gene: TRBJ1-2; V gene: TRBV28; CDR3 DNA: TGTGCCAGCAGTTCCCAGCCTAACTATGGCTACACCTTC; CDR3 protein: CASSSQPNYGYTF
D gene: NA; clone size: once; J gene: TRBJ2-1; V gene: TRBV4-1; CDR3 DNA: TGCGCCAGCAGCCAACGCGAGACCCCAAATCACTCGGGCAATGAGCAGTTCTTC; CDR3 protein: CASSQRETPNHSGNEQFF
D gene: NA; clone size: once; J gene: TRBJ2-3; V gene: TRBV4-1; CDR3 DNA: TGCGCCAGCAGCCCAGGGGAAGGGATCATCACAGATACGCAGTATTTT; CDR3 protein: CASSPGEGIITDTQYF
D gene: TRBD1; clone size: NA; J gene: TRBJ2-2; V gene: TRBV11-2; CDR3 DNA: TGTGCCAGCAGCTTAATGGCAGGGGGAAACGGGGAGCTGTTTTTT; CDR3 protein: CASSLMAGGNGELFF
D gene: TRBD2; clone size: NA; J gene: TRBJ2-5; V gene: TRBV7-9; CDR3 DNA: TGTGCCAGCAGCTTGGGACTAGCGGAGACCCAGTACTTC; CDR3 protein: CASSLGLAETQYF
D gene: TRBD2; clone size: NA; J gene: TRBJ2-2; V gene: TRBV4-1; CDR3 DNA: TGCGCCAGCAGCCAAACGGGACTAGCAGGCGGGGAGCTGTTTTTT; CDR3 protein: CASSQTGLAGGELFF
D gene: TRBD2; clone size: NA; J gene: TRBJ2-3; V gene: TRBV9; CDR3 DNA: TGTGCCAGCAGCGTATTTGGACTAGCGGGACCCACAGATACGCAGTATTTT; CDR3 protein: CASSVFGLAGPTDTQYF
D gene: NA; clone size: NA; J gene: TRBJ2-5; V gene: TRBV28; CDR3 DNA: TGTGCCAGCAGCCGCCCGGGACGACAAGAGACCCAGTACTTC; CDR3 protein: CASSRPGRQETQYF
D gene: TRBD1; clone size: NA; J gene: TRBJ1-1; V gene: TRBV11-2; CDR3 DNA: TGTGCCAGCAGCTCCGACAGGGGGCGGGACACTGAAGCTTTCTTT; CDR3 protein: CASSSDRGRDTEAFF
D gene: TRBD2; clone size: NA; J gene: TRBJ2-1; V gene: TRBV6-1; CDR3 DNA: TGTGCCAGCAGTGTAACCGGGACTAGTAGCAATGAGCAGTTCTTC; CDR3 protein: CASSVTGTSSNEQFF
D gene: TRBD2; clone size: NA; J gene: TRBJ2-7; V gene: TRBV28; CDR3 DNA: TGTGCCAGCAGCCGACTAGCGGATACCTACGAGCAGTACTTC; CDR3 protein: CASSRLADTYEQYF
D gene: NA; clone size: NA; J gene: TRBJ2-5; V gene: TRBV5-1; CDR3 DNA: TGCGCCAGCAGCTCCCTCGGGGGGCCCTCGGGGGAGACCCAGTACTTC; CDR3 protein: CASSSLGGPSGETQYF
D gene: NA; clone size: NA; J gene: TRBJ2-7; V gene: TRBV28; CDR3 DNA: TGTGCCAGCAGTTTTGGACAGCGGGAGCAGTACTTC; CDR3 protein: CASSFGQREQYF
D gene: NA; clone size: NA; J gene: TRBJ1-3; V gene: TRBV6-1; CDR3 DNA: TGTGCCAGCAGTGAACGGGTCAGGACCATTGGAAACACCATATATTTT; CDR3 protein: CASSERVRTIGNTIYF
D gene: NA; clone size: NA; J gene: TRBJ1-1; V gene: TRBV4-1; CDR3 DNA: TGCGCCAGCAGCCAAGGAGGGGGAAAGGACACTGAAGCTTTCTTT; CDR3 protein: CASSQGGGKDTEAFF
D gene: NA; clone size: NA; J gene: TRBJ2-7; V gene: TRBV9; CDR3 DNA: TGTGCCAGCAGCGTAGGGGCGGGTTTCTCCTACGAGCAGTACTTC; CDR3 protein: CASSVGAGFSYEQYF
D gene: NA; clone size: NA; J gene: TRBJ2-2; V gene: TRBV5-1; CDR3 DNA: TGCGCCAGCAGCTCCGGGGACCGTCCCGGGGAGCTGTTTTTT; CDR3 protein: CASSSGDRPGELFF
D gene: NA; clone size: NA; J gene: TRBJ1-3; V gene: TRBV2; CDR3 DNA: TGTGCCAGCAGTGAACTACGGGGGGTTCCTGGAAACACCATATATTTT; CDR3 protein: CASSELRGVPGNTIYF
D gene: NA; clone size: few; J gene: TRBJ1-1; V gene: TRBV29-1; CDR3 DNA: TGCAGCGTAGACGGACAGTCGAACACTGAAGCTTTCTTT; CDR3 protein: CSVDGQSNTEAFF
D gene: NA; clone size: NA; J gene: TRBJ2-3; V gene: TRBV6-1; CDR3 DNA: TGTGCCAGCACCCGAAAGGGACGGGACACAGATACGCAGTATTTT; CDR3 protein: CASTRKGRDTDTQYF
D gene: NA; clone size: NA; J gene: TRBJ2-5; V gene: TRBV5-1; CDR3 DNA: TGCGCCAGCAGCTTGGGTGGAGGGGGAAGGAAAGAGACCCAGTACTTC; CDR3 protein: CASSLGGGGRKETQYF
D gene: NA; clone size: NA; J gene: TRBJ2-5; V gene: TRBV7-6; CDR3 DNA: TGTGCCAGCAGCTTACCGGAGGGTTGGGGAACTCGGGAGACCCAGTACTTC; CDR3 protein: CASSLPEGWGTRETQYF
D gene: NA; clone size: NA; J gene: TRBJ2-3; V gene: TRBV28; CDR3 DNA: TGTGCCAGCAGCCCCACTAGCACAGATACGCAGTATTTT; CDR3 protein: CASSPTSTDTQYF
D gene: NA; clone size: NA; J gene: TRBJ2-3; V gene: TRBV4-2; CDR3 DNA: TGTGCCAGCAGCCAAGATCCCACGAAACCCCATACGCAGTATTTT; CDR3 protein: CASSQDPTKPHTQYF
D gene: NA; clone size: NA; J gene: TRBJ1-6; V gene: TRBV21-1; CDR3 DNA: TGTGCCAGCAGCACTAGGCCGTGGGATATGGGTTATAATTCACCCCTCCACTTT; CDR3 protein: CASSTRPWDMGYNSPLHF
D gene: NA; clone size: NA; J gene: TRBJ1-6; V gene: TRBV19; CDR3 DNA: TGTGCCACCGCGGAACGGGGTAATTCACCCCTCCACTTT; CDR3 protein: CATAERGNSPLHF
D gene: NA; clone size: NA; J gene: TRBJ1-1; V gene: TRBV10-1; CDR3 DNA: TGCGCCAGCAGTGGGTCGAGGGGGGAGAACACTGAAGCTTTCTTT; CDR3 protein: CASSGSRGENTEAFF
D gene: NA; clone size: NA; J gene: TRBJ2-5; V gene: TRBV28; CDR3 DNA: TGTGCCAGCAGTTTAAAGGGGAAGCAAGAGACCCAGTACTTC; CDR3 protein: CASSLKGKQETQYF
D gene: NA; clone size: once; J gene: TRBJ1-2; V gene: TRBV20-1; CDR3 DNA: TGCGGAGCAGGGCGCGCGGACGGCTACACCTTC; CDR3 protein: CGAGRADGYTF
D gene: NA; clone size: once; J gene: TRBJ1-1; V gene: TRBV4-1; CDR3 DNA: TGCGCCAGCAGCTTACCAATTCATAAAAACCCTAAGATGGTGACTGAAGCTTTCTTT; CDR3 protein: CASSLPIHKNPKMVTEAFF
D gene: NA; clone size: NA; J gene: TRBJ2-7; V gene: TRBV10-3; CDR3 DNA: TGTGCCATAGGGAGCGACAGTACGTCCTACGAGCAGTACTTC; CDR3 protein: CAIGSDSTSYEQYF
D gene: NA; clone size: NA; J gene: TRBJ2-2; V gene: TRBV6-6; CDR3 DNA: TGTGCCAGCAGTTACAGGGGTAGCGCCGGGGAGCTGTTTTTT; CDR3 protein: CASSYRGSAGELFF
D gene: TRBD1; clone size: NA; J gene: TRBJ2-7; V gene: TRBV19; CDR3 DNA: TGTGCCAGTAGTAATGCCGGTGGCAGGGGGATGCACGAGCAGTACTTC; CDR3 protein: CASSNAGGRGMHEQYF
D gene: TRBD1; clone size: once; J gene: TRBJ2-7; V gene: TRBV4-1; CDR3 DNA: TGCGCCAGCAGCCAAGAGCAGGGGGCGCCGGGGGAGCAGTACTTC; CDR3 protein: CASSQEQGAPGEQYF
D gene: TRBD1; clone size: NA; J gene: TRBJ1-2; V gene: TRBV19; CDR3 DNA: TGTGCCAGTAGTATATCCTCCATTGGGACAGGGGCTAACTATGGCTACACCTTC; CDR3 protein: CASSISSIGTGANYGYTF
D gene: NA; clone size: NA; J gene: TRBJ2-5; V gene: TRBV5-4; CDR3 DNA: TGTGCCAGCAGCGCAGACATGGCCCAAGAGACCCAGTACTTC; CDR3 protein: CASSADMAQETQYF
D gene: NA; clone size: NA; J gene: TRBJ1-1; V gene: TRBV30; CDR3 DNA: TGTGCCTGGAGTGTCCGGGGGGGAGTGAACACTGAAGCTTTCTTT; CDR3 protein: CAWSVRGGVNTEAFF
D gene: NA; clone size: NA; J gene: TRBJ2-1; V gene: TRBV5-6; CDR3 DNA: TGTGCCAGCACCTCCTACAATGAGCAGTTCTTC; CDR3 protein: CASTSYNEQFF
D gene: NA; clone size: NA; J gene: TRBJ1-2; V gene: TRBV28; CDR3 DNA: TGTGCCAGCAGTCCCGGGGCCCCTAGAGGCTACACCTTC; CDR3 protein: CASSPGAPRGYTF
D gene: TRBD1; clone size: NA; J gene: TRBJ2-3; V gene: TRBV13; CDR3 DNA: TGTGCCAGCAGTTCGGGACAGCGAAGCACAGATACGCAGTATTTT; CDR3 protein: CASSSGQRSTDTQYF
D gene: NA; clone size: once; J gene: TRBJ2-5; V gene: TRBV5-6; CDR3 DNA: TGTGCCAGCAGCCGAGCTTTTAACCCCGGGGAGACCCAGTACTTC; CDR3 protein: CASSRAFNPGETQYF
D gene: NA; clone size: NA; J gene: TRBJ1-5; V gene: TRBV6-1; CDR3 DNA: TGTGCCAGCACCGAACGGGTCCAAGGGCCCCAGCATTTT; CDR3 protein: CASTERVQGPQHF
D gene: NA; clone size: NA; J gene: TRBJ2-1; V gene: TRBV5-1; CDR3 DNA: TGCGCCAGCAGGAAGCAACGGGGGACCTACAATGAGCAGTTCTTC; CDR3 protein: CASRKQRGTYNEQFF
D gene: NA; clone size: NA; J gene: TRBJ2-7; V gene: TRBV6-6; CDR3 DNA: TGTGCCAGCAGTTACAGGGGAGACTACGAGCAGTACTTC; CDR3 protein: CASSYRGDYEQYF